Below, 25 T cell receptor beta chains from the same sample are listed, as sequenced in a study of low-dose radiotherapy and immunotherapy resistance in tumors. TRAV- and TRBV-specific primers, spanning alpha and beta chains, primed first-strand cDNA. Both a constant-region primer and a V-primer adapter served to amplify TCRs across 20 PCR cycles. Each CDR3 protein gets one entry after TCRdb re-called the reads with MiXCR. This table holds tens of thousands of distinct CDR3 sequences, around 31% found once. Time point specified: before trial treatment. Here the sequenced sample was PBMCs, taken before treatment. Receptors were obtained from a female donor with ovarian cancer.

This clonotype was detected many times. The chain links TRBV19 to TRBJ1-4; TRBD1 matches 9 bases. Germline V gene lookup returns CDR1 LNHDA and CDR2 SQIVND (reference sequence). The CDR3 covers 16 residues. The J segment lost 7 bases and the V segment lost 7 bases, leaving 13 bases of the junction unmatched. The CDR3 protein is CASIAGTGLMGEKLFF. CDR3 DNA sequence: TGTGCCAGTATCGCCGGGACAGGGTTAATGGGTGAAAAACTGTTTTTT.

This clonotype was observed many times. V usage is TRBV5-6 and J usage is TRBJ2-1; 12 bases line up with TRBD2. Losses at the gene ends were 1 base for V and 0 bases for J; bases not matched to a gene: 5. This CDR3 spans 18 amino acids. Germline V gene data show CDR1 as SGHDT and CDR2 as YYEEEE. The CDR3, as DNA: TGTGCCAGCAGCTTGACTAGCGGGAGGACGAGCTCCTACAATGAGCAGTTCTTC. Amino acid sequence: CASSLTSGRTSSYNEQFF.

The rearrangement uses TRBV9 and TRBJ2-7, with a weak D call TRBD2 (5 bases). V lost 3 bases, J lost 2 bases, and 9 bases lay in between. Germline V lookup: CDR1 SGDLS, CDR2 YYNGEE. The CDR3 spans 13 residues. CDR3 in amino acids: CASSASGPYEQYF. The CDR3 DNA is TGTGCCAGCAGCGCGAGCGGACCCTACGAGCAGTACTTC.

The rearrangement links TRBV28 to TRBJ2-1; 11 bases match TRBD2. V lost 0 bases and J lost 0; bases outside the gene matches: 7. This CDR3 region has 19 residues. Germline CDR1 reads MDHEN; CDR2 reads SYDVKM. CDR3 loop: CASSLWTSSGGSSYNEQFF. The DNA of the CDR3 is TGTGCCAGCAGTTTATGGACCTCTAGCGGGGGGAGCTCCTACAATGAGCAGTTCTTC.

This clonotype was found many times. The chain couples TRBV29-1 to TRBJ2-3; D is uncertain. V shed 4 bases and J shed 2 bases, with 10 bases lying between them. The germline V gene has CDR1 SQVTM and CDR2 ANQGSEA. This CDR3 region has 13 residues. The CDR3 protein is CSVVKPNTDTQYF. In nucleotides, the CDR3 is TGCAGCGTTGTGAAGCCGAACACAGATACGCAGTATTTT.

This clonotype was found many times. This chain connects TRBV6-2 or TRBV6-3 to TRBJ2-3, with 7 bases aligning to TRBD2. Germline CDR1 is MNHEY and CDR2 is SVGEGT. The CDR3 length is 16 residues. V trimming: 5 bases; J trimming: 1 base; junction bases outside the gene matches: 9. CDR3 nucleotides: TGTGCCAGCAGTGAACGCGGACTAGAGGGCACAGATACGCAGTATTTT. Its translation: CASSERGLEGTDTQYF.

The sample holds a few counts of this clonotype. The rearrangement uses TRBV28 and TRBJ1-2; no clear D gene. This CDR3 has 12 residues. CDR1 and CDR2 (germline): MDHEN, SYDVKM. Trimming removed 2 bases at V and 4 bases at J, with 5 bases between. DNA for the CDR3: TGTGCCAGCAGTTTAAATGGCTATGGCTACACCTTC. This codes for CASSLNGYGYTF.

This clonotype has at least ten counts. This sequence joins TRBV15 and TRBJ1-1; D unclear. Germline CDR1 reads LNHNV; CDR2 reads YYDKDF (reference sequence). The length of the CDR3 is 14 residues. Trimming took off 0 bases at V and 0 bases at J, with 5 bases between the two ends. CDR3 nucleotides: TGTGCCACCAGCAGAGATATCATGAACACTGAAGCTTTCTTT. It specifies CATSRDIMNTEAFF.

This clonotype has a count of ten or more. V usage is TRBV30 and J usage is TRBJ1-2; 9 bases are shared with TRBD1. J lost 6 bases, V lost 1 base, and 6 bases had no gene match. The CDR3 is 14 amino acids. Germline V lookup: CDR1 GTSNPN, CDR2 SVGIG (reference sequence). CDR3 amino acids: CAWSEQGADHGYTF. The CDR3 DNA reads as TGTGCCTGGAGTGAACAGGGGGCTGATCATGGCTACACCTTC.

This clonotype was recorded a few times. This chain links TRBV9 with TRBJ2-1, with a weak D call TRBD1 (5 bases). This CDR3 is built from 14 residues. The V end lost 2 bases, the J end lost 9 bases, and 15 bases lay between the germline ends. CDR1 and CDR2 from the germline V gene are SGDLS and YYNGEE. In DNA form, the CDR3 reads TGTGCCAGCAGCGTTTACACAGGCCCTGGTGAGCAGTTCTTC. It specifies CASSVYTGPGEQFF. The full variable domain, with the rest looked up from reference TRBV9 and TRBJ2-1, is DSGVTQTPKHLITATGQRVTLRCSPRSGDLSVYWYQQSLDQGLQFLIQYYNGEERAKGNILERFSAQQFPDLHSELNLSSLELGDSALYFCASSVYTGPGEQFFGPGTRLTVL.

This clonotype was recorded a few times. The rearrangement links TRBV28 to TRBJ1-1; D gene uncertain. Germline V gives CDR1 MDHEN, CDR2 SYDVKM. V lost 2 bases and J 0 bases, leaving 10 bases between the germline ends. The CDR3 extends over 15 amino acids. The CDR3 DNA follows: TGTGCCAGCAGTTTACCGACAACCCTGAACACTGAAGCTTTCTTT. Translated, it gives CASSLPTTLNTEAFF.

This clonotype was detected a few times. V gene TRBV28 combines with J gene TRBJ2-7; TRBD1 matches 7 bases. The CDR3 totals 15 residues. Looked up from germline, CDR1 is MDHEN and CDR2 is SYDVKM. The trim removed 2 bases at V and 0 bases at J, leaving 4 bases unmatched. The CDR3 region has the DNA TGTGCCAGCAGTTTAACAGGGGCCTACTCCTACGAGCAGTACTTC. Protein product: CASSLTGAYSYEQYF.

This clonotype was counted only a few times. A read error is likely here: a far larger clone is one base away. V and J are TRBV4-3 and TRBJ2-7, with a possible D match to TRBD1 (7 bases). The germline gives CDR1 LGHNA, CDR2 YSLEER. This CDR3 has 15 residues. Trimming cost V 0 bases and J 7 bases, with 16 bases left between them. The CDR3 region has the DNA TGCGCCAGCAGCCAAGACTTGACAGGGCGGGATGAGCAGTACTTC. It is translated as CASSQDLTGRDEQYF.

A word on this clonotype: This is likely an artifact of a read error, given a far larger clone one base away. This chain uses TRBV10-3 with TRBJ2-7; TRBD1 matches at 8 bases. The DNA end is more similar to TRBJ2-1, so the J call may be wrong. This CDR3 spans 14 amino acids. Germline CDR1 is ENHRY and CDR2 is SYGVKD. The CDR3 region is CAIRLTGGMNEQFF. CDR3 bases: TGTGCCATCAGGCTCACAGGGGGGATGAATGAGCAGTTCTTC.

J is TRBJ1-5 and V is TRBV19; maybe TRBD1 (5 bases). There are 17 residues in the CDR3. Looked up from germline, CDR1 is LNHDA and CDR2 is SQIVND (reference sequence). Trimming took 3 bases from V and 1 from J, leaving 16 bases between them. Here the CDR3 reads CASSIRGVGASNQPQHF. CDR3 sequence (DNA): TGTGCCAGTAGTATTAGGGGTGTAGGTGCGAGCAATCAGCCCCAGCATTTT.

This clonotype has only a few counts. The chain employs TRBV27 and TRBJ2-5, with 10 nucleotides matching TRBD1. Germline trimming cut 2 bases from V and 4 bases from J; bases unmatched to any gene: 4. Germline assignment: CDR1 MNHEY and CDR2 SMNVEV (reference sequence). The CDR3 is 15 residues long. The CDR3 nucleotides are TGTGCCAGCAGTTTAACGCGACAGGGGGCAGAGACCCAGTACTTC. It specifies CASSLTRQGAETQYF.

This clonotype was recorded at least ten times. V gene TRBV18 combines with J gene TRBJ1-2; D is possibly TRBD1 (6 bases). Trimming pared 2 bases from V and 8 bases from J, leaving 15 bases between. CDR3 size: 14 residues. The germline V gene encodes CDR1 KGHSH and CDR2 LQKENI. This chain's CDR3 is CASSPIPGVGGYTF. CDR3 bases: TGTGCCAGCTCACCAATTCCAGGGGTGGGCGGCTACACCTTC.

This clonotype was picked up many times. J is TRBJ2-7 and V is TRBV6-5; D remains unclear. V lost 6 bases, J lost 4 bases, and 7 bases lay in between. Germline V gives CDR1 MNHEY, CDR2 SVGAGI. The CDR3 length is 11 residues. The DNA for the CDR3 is TGTGCCAGCAGCCGGATTTACGAGCAGTACTTC. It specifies CASSRIYEQYF.

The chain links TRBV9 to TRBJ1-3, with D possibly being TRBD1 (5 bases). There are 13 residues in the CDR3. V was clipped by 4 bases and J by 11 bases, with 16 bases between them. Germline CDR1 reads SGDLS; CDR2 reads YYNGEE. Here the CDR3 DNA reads TGTGCCAGCAGCTCCAAGGAGGGGAGTCCCATATATTTT. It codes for CASSSKEGSPIYF.

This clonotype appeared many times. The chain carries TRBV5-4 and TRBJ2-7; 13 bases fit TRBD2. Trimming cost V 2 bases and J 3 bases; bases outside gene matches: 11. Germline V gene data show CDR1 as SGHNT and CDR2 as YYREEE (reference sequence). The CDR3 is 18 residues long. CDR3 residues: CASSLGLAGAGFGYEQYF. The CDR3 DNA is TGTGCCAGCAGCTTAGGACTAGCGGGAGCTGGTTTTGGCTACGAGCAGTACTTC.

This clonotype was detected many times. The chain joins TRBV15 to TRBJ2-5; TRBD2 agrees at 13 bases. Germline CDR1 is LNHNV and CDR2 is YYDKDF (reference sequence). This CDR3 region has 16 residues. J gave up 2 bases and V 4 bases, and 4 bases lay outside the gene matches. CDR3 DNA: TGTGCCACCAGCAACTTACTAGCGGGAGGGCAAGAGACCCAGTACTTC. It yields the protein CATSNLLAGGQETQYF.

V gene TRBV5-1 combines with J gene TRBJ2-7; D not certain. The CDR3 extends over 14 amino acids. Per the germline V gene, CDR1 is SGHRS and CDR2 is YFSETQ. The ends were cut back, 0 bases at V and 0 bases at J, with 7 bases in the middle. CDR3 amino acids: CASSLALNSYEQYF. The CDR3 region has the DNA TGCGCCAGCAGCTTGGCACTGAACTCCTACGAGCAGTACTTC. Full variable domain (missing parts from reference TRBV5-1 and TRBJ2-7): KAGVTQTPRYLIKTRGQQVTLSCSPISGHRSVSWYQQTPGQGLQFLFEYFSETQRNKGNFPGRFSGRQFSNSRSEMNVSTLELGDSALYLCASSLALNSYEQYFGPGTRLTVT.

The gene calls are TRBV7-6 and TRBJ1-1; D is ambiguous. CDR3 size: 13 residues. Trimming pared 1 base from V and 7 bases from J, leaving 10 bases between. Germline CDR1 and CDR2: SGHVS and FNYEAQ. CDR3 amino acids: CASSLDDWIEAFF. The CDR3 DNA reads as TGTGCCAGCAGCTTAGATGACTGGATTGAAGCTTTCTTT.

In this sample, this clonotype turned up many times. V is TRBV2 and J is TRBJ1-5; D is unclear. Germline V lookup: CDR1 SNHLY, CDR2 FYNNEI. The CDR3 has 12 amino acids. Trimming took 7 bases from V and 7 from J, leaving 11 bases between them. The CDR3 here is CASILASQPQHF. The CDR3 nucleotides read TGTGCCAGCATACTCGCCTCGCAGCCCCAGCATTTT.

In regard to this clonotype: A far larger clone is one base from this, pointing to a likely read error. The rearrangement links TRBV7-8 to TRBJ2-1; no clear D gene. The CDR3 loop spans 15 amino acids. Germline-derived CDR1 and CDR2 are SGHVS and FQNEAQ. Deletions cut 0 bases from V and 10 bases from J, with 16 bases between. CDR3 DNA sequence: TGTGCCAGCAGCTTAGCGGGTATAGGAACCTACGAGCAGTTCTTC. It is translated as CASSLAGIGTYEQFF.